Following are 23 T cell receptor beta chains from one sample sequenced in a study of cytomegalovirus exposure and HLA in healthy donors. This table comes from immunoSEQ multiplex PCR, and its TCRdb copy is limited to in-frame clones, with some not included. The sample has roughly 220,000 clones; about 89% are singletons. The specimen was PBMCs. The receptor set was obtained from a woman aged 18-29 years in good health and CMV-seronegative.

The chain couples TRBV5-1 to TRBJ2-2, with 10 bases that match TRBD1. The V segment lost 4 bases and the J segment 6 bases; nucleotides outside the gene matches: 3. Germline values: CDR1 SGHRS, CDR2 YFSETQ. This CDR3 has 14 amino acids. This CDR3 is CASSPGTGAGELFF. The CDR3 DNA reads as TGCGCCAGCAGCCCTGGGACAGGGGCCGGGGAGCTGTTTTTT.

The rearrangement uses TRBV6-1 and TRBJ2-7; the match to TRBD1 covers 7 bases. The length of the CDR3 is 15 residues. V gave up 7 bases and J gave up 6 bases; unmatched junction bases: 15. Germline CDR1 MNHNS, CDR2 SASEGT. The CDR3 spells CASNRRGQHGSEQYF. DNA of the CDR3: TGTGCCAGCAACCGAAGGGGACAGCATGGGTCCGAGCAGTACTTC.

The chain carries TRBV28 and TRBJ1-4; no firm D call. The CDR3 is made up of 14 amino acids. Germline V gene sequence: CDR1 MDHEN, CDR2 SYDVKM. Deletions cut 6 bases from V and 5 bases from J, with 13 bases between. This CDR3 is CASSSETQNEKLFF. The CDR3 coding sequence is TGTGCCAGCAGCTCAGAGACACAAAATGAAAAACTGTTTTTT.

Only one count was recorded for this clone. The chain has TRBV5-4 and TRBJ1-1, with D unresolved. Germline V CDR1 and CDR2: SGHNT, YYREEE (reference sequence). V lost 5 bases to trimming and J lost 2 bases, with 16 bases between them. The CDR3 spans 15 residues. CDR3 nucleotide sequence: TGTGCCAGCAGATCCATCTGGGAGGGAAACACTGAAGCTTTCTTT. Translating gives CASRSIWEGNTEAFF.

V usage is TRBV27 and J usage is TRBJ1-5; 8 positions match TRBD1. The V gene's germline CDR1 is MNHEY and CDR2 SMNVEV (reference sequence). This CDR3 contains 15 residues. The junction had 8 bases not matched to a gene; V was cut back by 5 bases and J by 5 bases. CDR3 sequence (DNA): TGTGCCAGCAGTCACGGACAGGGAGGTTATCAGCCCCAGCATTTT. It translates to CASSHGQGGYQPQHF.

The chain links TRBV11-2 to TRBJ2-1; TRBD2 aligns across 9 bases. The CDR3 runs to 13 residues. In germline, CDR1 is SGHAT, CDR2 FQNNGV. Trimming cost V 0 bases and J 12 bases; bases outside gene matches: 3. CDR3 DNA: TGTGCCAGCAGCTTAGAGCGGGAGGGCCCGCAGTTCTTC. It codes for CASSLEREGPQFF.

The V call is TRBV28, the J call TRBJ2-3, with TRBD2 matching over 8 bases. The germline V gene encodes CDR1 MDHEN and CDR2 SYDVKM. V lost 7 bases and J lost 1; bases outside the gene matches: 4. CDR3 length: 14 residues. CDR3 sequence reads: CASKTREGTDTQYF. DNA for the CDR3: TGTGCCAGCAAGACGCGGGAGGGCACAGATACGCAGTATTTT.

V gene TRBV7-8 combines with J gene TRBJ1-2; 7 positions agree with TRBD1. After removal of 5 bases from V and 5 bases from J, the junction contained 8 bases not matched to a gene. This CDR3 region has 14 residues. The germline CDR1 and CDR2 sequences are SGHVS and FQNEAQ. CDR3 bases: TGTGCCAGCAGCAGCCGACCGACAGGGTATGGCTACACCTTC. Its translation: CASSSRPTGYGYTF.

The V gene is TRBV11-3, the J gene TRBJ2-2, with D unclear. CDR3 length equals 15 residues. Germline-derived CDR1 and CDR2 are SGHNT and YENEEA. Trimming cost V 2 bases and J 1 base, with 8 bases left between them. CDR3: CASSLRMRNTGELFF. The CDR3 DNA reads as TGTGCCAGCAGCTTAAGAATGAGGAACACCGGGGAGCTGTTTTTT.

The V gene is TRBV7-8, the J gene TRBJ2-7, with 7 bases identical to TRBD2. The CDR3 totals 17 residues. The V segment lost 0 bases and the J segment 0 bases; nucleotides outside the gene matches: 8. From germline, CDR1 is SGHVS and CDR2 FQNEAQ. The CDR3 protein is CASSLAGGSGYSYEQYF. CDR3 sequence (DNA): TGTGCCAGCAGCTTAGCCGGGGGTAGCGGGTACTCCTACGAGCAGTACTTC.

V gene TRBV9 combines with J gene TRBJ1-1; D possibly corresponds to TRBD1 (6 bases). Trimming shortened V by 4 bases and J by 1 base, and 11 bases separated the two germline ends. The germline CDR1 and CDR2 sequences are SGDLS and YYNGEE. The CDR3 runs 14 residues. The CDR3 reads CASSQGHPNTEAFF. The CDR3 nucleotides are TGTGCCAGCAGCCAGGGACACCCGAACACTGAAGCTTTCTTT. Combining the CDR3 with reference TRBV9 and TRBJ1-1 gives the whole variable domain DSGVTQTPKHLITATGQRVTLRCSPRSGDLSVYWYQQSLDQGLQFLIQYYNGEERAKGNILERFSAQQFPDLHSELNLSSLELGDSALYFCASSQGHPNTEAFFGQGTRLTVV.

This clone was seen only once. V and J are TRBV19 and TRBJ1-2; 7 bases fit TRBD1. The length of the CDR3 is 13 residues. Germline V gene data show CDR1 as LNHDA and CDR2 as SQIVND (reference sequence). Germline trimming cut 5 bases from V and 6 bases from J; bases unmatched to any gene: 6. CDR3 sequence: CASSSLRGNGYTF. CDR3 sequence (DNA): TGTGCCAGTAGTTCTCTCAGGGGGAATGGCTACACCTTC. Complete variable domain (other parts from reference TRBV19 and TRBJ1-2): DGGITQSPKYLFRKEGQNVTLSCEQNLNHDAMYWYRQDPGQGLRLIYYSQIVNDFQKGDIAEGYSVSREKKESFPLTVTSAQKNPTAFYLCASSSLRGNGYTFGSGTRLTVV.

This clone was counted a single time. The J gene is TRBJ2-2, the V gene TRBV7-6, with 13 positions matching TRBD2. CDR1 and CDR2 (germline): SGHVS, FNYEAQ. The CDR3 has 17 amino acids. The V gene end was trimmed by 4 bases and the J gene end by 1 base; junction bases not matched to a gene: 3. CDR3 sequence (DNA): TGTGCCAGCAGCTCGCGGACTAGCGGGAGGAACACCGGGGAGCTGTTTTTT. Translated: CASSSRTSGRNTGELFF. Full variable domain (remainder filled in from reference TRBV7-6 and TRBJ2-2): GAGVSQSPRYKVTKRGQDVALRCDPISGHVSLYWYRQALGQGPEFLTYFNYEAQQDKSGLPNDRFSAERPEGSISTLTIQRTEQRDSAMYRCASSSRTSGRNTGELFFGEGSRLTVL.

The chain uses TRBV5-1 and TRBJ2-2; TRBD2 might be the D (5 bases). The V gene's germline CDR1 is SGHRS and CDR2 YFSETQ. The CDR3 sequence is 16 residues long. With 0 bases removed from V and 0 bases from J, the gap between germline ends came to 9 bases. The DNA for the CDR3 is TGCGCCAGCAGCTTGGATGTAGCGCCGAACACCGGGGAGCTGTTTTTT. As protein: CASSLDVAPNTGELFF.

The genes are TRBV16 and TRBJ2-7; D may be TRBD2 (5 bases). This CDR3 region has 15 residues. The germline gives CDR1 KGHSY, CDR2 FQNENV. V lost 2 bases and J 1 base, leaving 12 bases between the germline ends. In DNA, the CDR3 is TGTGCCAGCAGCCAAGAAGGAGGACGGTCCTACGAGCAGTACTTC. Translated: CASSQEGGRSYEQYF.

The chain is built from TRBV25-1 and TRBJ1-2; D gene ambiguous. This CDR3 has 13 residues. The germline CDR1 and CDR2 sequences are MGHDK and SYGVNS. With 5 bases removed from V and 3 bases from J, the gap between germline ends came to 10 bases. CDR3 in amino acids: CASSYGDDYGYTF. In DNA, the CDR3 is TGTGCCAGCAGTTACGGGGATGACTATGGCTACACCTTC.

The chain's CDR3 is CASMRGGGTGELFF. The CDR3 bases are TGTGCCAGCATGAGGGGGGGTGGCACCGGGGAGCTGTTTTTT. V and J are TRBV2 and TRBJ2-2; a possible D gene is TRBD2 (7 bases). The CDR3 consists of 14 residues. Deletions cut 7 bases from V and 4 bases from J, with 13 bases between. Germline V gene lookup returns CDR1 SNHLY and CDR2 FYNNEI. Together with reference TRBV2 and TRBJ2-2, the CDR3 gives the full variable domain: EPEVTQTPSHQVTQMGQEVILRCVPISNHLYFYWYRQILGQKVEFLVSFYNNEISEKSEIFDDQFSVERPDGSNFTLKIRSTKLEDSAMYFCASMRGGGTGELFFGEGSRLTVL.

The genes are TRBV6-1 and TRBJ2-7, with TRBD2 matching over 7 bases. CDR1 is MNHNS and CDR2 is SASEGT in the germline V gene. The CDR3 is 14 amino acids. The V segment lost 6 bases and the J segment 3 bases; nucleotides outside the gene matches: 8. The CDR3 DNA reads as TGTGCCAGCAGGCTAGGCGGGAGCCGCTACGAGCAGTACTTC. Translated, it gives CASRLGGSRYEQYF.

The chain carries TRBV7-2 and TRBJ2-2, with TRBD1 as a possible D gene (6 bases). Germline V gene data show CDR1 as SGHTA and CDR2 as FQGNSA. The CDR3 runs to 13 residues. The V gene lost 6 bases and the J gene lost 5 bases, with 10 bases spanning the gap. The CDR3: CASSQGQTGELFF. In DNA, the CDR3 is TGTGCCAGCAGTCAAGGACAGACCGGGGAGCTGTTTTTT.

The CDR3 DNA is TGTGCCAGCAGTTTGAGAGGGAGAGACGATCAGCCCCAGCATTTT. This gives the protein CASSLRGRDDQPQHF. V is TRBV28 and J is TRBJ1-5; D not certain. V was clipped by 3 bases and J by 5 bases, with 14 bases between them. The length of the CDR3 is 15 residues. Germline CDR1 is MDHEN and CDR2 is SYDVKM.

V and J are TRBV11-2 and TRBJ2-1; possible D gene TRBD2, 6 bases. Germline CDR1 and CDR2: SGHAT and FQNNGV. V shed 4 bases and J shed 7 bases, with 20 bases lying between them. This CDR3 region has 16 residues. The CDR3 spells CASSSTPGTPGNEQFF. The CDR3 region has the DNA TGTGCCAGCAGCTCTACTCCCGGGACTCCGGGGAATGAGCAGTTCTTC.

The chain employs TRBV7-9 and TRBJ2-7, with D hard to call. Germline CDR1 reads SEHNR; CDR2 reads FQNEAQ (reference sequence). V was clipped by 5 bases and J by 4 bases, with 6 bases between them. This CDR3 region has 11 residues. In nucleotides, the CDR3 is TGTGCCAGCAGCAACAGTTACGAGCAGTACTTC. Protein sequence: CASSNSYEQYF.

V and J are TRBV29-1 and TRBJ2-1, with D possibly being TRBD2 (7 bases). The CDR3 consists of 13 residues. CDR1 SQVTM and CDR2 ANQGSEA come from the germline V gene. V lost 4 bases and J lost 2, with 9 bases in between. This chain's CDR3 is CSVVGGAYNEQFF. DNA for the CDR3: TGCAGCGTTGTAGGGGGGGCCTACAATGAGCAGTTCTTC.